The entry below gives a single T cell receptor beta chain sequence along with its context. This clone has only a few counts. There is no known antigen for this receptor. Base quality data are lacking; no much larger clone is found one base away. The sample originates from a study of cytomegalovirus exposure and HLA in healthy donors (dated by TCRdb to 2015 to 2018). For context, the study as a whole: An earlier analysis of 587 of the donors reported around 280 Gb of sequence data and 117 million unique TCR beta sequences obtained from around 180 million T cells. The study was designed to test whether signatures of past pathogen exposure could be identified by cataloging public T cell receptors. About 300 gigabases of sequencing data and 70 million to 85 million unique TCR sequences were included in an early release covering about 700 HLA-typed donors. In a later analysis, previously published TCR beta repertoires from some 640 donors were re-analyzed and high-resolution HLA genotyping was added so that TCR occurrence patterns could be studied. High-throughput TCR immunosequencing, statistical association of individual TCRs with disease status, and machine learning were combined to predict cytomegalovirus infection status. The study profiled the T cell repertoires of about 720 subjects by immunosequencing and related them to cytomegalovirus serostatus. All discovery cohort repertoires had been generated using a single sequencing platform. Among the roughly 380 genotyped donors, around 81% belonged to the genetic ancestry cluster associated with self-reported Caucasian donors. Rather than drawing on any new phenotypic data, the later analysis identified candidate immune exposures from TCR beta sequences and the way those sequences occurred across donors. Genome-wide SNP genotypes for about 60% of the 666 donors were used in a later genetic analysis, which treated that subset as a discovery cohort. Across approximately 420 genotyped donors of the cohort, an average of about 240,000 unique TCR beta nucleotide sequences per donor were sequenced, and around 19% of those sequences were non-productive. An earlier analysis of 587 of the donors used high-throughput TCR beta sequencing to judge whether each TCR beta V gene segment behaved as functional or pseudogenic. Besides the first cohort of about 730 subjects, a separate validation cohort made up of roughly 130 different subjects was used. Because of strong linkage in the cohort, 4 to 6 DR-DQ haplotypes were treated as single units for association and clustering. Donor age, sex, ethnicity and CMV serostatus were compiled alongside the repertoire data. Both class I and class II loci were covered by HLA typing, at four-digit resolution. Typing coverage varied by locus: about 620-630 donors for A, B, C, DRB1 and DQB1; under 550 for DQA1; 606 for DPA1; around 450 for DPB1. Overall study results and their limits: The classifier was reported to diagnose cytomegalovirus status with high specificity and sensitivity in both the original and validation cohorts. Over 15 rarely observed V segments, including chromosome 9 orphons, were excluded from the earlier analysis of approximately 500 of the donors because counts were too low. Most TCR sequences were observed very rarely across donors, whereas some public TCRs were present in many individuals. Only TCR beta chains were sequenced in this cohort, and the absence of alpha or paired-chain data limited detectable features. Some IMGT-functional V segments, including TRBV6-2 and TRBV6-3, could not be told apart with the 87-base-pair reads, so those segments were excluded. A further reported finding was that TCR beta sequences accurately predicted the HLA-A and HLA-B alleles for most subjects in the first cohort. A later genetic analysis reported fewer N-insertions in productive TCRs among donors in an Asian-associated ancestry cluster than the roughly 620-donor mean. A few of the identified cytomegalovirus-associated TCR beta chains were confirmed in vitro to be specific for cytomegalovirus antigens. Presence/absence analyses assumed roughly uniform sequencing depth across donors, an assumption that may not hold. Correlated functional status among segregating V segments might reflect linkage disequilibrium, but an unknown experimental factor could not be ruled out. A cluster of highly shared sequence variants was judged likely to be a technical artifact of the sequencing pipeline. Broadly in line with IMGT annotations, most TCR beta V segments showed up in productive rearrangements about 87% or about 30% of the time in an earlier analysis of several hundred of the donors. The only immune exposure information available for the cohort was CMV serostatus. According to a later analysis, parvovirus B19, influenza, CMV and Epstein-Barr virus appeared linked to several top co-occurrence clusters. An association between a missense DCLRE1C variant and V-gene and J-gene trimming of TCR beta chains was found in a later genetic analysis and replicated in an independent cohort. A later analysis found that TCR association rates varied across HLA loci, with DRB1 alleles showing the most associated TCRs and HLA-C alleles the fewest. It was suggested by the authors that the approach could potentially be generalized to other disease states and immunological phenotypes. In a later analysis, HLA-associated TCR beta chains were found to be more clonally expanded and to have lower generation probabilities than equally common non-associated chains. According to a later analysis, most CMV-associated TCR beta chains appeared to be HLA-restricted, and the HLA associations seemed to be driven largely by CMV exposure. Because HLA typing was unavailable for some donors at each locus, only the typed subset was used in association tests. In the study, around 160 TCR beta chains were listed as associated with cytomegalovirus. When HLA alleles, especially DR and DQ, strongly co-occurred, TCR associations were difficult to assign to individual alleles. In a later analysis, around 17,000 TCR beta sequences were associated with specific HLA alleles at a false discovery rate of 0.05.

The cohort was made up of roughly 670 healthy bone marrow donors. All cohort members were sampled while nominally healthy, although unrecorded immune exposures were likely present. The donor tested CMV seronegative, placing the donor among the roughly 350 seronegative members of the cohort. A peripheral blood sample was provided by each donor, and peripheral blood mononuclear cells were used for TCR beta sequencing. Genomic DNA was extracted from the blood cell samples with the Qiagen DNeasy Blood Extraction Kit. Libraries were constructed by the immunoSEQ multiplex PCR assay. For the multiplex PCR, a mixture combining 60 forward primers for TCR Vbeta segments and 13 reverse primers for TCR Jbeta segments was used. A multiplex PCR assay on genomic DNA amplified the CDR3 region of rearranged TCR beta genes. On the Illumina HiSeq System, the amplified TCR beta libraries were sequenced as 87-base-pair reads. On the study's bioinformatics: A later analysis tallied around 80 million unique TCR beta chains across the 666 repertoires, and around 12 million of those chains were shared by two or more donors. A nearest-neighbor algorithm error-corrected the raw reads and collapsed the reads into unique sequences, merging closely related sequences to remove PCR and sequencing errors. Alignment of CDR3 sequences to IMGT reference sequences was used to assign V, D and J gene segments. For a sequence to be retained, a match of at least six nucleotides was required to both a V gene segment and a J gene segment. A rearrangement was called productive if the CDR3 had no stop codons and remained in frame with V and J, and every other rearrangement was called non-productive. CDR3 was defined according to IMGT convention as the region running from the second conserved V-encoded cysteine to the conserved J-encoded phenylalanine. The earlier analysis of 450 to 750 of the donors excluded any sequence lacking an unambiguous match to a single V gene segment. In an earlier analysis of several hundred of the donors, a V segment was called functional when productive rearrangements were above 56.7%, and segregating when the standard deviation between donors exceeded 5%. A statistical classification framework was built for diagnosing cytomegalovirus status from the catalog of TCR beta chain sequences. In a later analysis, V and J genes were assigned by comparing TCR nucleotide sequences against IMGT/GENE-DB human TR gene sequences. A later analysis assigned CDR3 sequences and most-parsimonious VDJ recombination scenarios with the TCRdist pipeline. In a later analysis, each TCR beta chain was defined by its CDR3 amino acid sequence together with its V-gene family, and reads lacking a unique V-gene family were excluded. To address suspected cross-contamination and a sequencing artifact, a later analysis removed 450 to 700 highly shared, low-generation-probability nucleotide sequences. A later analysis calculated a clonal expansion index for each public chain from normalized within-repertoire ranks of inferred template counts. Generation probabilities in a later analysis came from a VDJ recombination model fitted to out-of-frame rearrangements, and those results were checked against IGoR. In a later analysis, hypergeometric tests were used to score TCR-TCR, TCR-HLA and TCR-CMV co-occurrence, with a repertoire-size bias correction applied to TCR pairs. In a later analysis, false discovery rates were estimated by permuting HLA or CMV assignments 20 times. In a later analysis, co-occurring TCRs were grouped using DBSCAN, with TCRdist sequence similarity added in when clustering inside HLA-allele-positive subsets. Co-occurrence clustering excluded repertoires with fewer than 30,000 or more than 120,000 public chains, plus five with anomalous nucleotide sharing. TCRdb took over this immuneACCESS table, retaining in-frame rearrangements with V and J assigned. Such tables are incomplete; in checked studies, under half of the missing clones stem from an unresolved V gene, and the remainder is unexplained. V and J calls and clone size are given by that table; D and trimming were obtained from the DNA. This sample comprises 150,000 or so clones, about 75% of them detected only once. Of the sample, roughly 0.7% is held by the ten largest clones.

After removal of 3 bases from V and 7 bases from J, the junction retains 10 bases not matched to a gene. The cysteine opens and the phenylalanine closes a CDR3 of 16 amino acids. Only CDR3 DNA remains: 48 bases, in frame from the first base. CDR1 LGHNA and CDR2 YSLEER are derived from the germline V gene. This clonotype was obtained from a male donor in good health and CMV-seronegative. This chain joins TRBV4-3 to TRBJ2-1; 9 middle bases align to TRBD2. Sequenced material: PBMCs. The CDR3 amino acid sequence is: CASSQAVPSGTNEQFF. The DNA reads TGCGCCAGCAGCCAGGCAGTCCCTAGCGGGACGAATGAGCAGTTCTTC.